Below, one T cell receptor (beta chain) is given with its context. What it binds is not known. Method: immunoSEQ multiplex PCR; TCRdb's copy keeps in-frame clones and lacks some. The sample lists tens of thousands of clones; 92% were seen once. Trimming took off 0 bases at V and 0 bases at J, with 9 bases between the two ends. The CDR3 loop spans 15 amino acids. The germline V gene has CDR1 SGHRS and CDR2 YFSETQ. This specimen belongs to a study of graft-versus-host responses after intestinal transplantation. Study-wide findings and caveats: There was an association between peak levels of circulating GvH clones and early post-transplant HvG declines.

The sample here was unstimulated CD4+ T cells sorted from spleen or lymph node cells, taken before intestinal transplant. The receptor was derived from a human donor who received an intestinal transplant. The chain joins TRBV5-1 to TRBJ1-2; D gene ambiguous. The CDR3 DNA sequence: TGCGCCAGCAGCTTGGGGACGTCCACTAACTATGGCTACACCTTC. It encodes CASSLGTSTNYGYTF.